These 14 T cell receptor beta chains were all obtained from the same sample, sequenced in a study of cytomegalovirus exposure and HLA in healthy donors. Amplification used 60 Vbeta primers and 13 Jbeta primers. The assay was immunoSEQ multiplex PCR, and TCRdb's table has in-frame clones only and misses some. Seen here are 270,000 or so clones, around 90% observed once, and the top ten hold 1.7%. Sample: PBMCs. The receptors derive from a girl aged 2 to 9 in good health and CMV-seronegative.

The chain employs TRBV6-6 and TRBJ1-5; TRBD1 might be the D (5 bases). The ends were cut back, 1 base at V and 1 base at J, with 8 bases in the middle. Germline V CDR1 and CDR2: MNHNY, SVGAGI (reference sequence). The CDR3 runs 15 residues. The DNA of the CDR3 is TGTGCCAGCAGTTACTATAGGGGAAGCAATCAGCCCCAGCATTTT. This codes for CASSYYRGSNQPQHF.

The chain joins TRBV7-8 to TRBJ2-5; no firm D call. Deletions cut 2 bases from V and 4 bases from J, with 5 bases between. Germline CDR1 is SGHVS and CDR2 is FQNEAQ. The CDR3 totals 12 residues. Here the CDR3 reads CASSLTTETQYF. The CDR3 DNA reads TGTGCCAGCAGCTTAACTACAGAGACCCAGTACTTC.

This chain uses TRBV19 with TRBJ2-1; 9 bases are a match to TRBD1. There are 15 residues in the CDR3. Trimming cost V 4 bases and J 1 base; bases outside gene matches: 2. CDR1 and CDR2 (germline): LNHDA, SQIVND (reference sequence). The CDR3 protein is CASSNRGLSYNEQFF. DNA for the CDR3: TGTGCCAGTAGTAACAGGGGGCTGTCCTACAATGAGCAGTTCTTC.

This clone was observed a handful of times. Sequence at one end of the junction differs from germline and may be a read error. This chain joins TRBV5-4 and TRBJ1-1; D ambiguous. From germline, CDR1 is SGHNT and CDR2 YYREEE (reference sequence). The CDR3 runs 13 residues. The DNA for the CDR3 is TGTGCCAGCAGCTTGTCGGGGAACGCTGAAGCTTTCTTT. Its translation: CASSLSGNAEAFF.

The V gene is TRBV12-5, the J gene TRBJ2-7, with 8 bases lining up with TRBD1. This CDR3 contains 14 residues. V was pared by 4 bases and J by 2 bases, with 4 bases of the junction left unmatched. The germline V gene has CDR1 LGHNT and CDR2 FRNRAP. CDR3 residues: CASGSSRGPYEQYF. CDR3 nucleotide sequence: TGTGCTAGTGGTTCCAGCAGGGGGCCCTACGAGCAGTACTTC.

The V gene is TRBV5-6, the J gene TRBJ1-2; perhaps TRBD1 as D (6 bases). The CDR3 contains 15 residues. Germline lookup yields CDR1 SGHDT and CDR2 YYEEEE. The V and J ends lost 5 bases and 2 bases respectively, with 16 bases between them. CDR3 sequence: CASRSNRAPNYGYTF. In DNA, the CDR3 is TGTGCCAGCAGATCTAACAGGGCCCCAAACTATGGCTACACCTTC.

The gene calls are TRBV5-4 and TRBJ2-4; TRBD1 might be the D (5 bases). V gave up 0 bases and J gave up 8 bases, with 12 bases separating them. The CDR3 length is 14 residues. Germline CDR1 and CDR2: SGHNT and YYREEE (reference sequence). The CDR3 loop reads CASSLGAGSDIQYF. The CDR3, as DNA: TGTGCCAGCAGCTTGGGGGCAGGGTCGGACATTCAGTACTTC. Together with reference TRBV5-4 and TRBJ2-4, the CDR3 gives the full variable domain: ETGVTQSPTHLIKTRGQQVTLRCSSQSGHNTVSWYQQALGQGPQFIFQYYREEENGRGNFPPRFSGLQFPNYSSELNVNALELDDSALYLCASSLGAGSDIQYFGAGTRLSVL.

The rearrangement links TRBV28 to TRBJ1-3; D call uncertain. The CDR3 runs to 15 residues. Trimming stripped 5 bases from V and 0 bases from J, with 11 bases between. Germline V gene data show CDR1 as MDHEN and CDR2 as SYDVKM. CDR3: CASSGTQFSGNTIYF. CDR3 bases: TGTGCCAGCAGTGGCACACAGTTCTCTGGAAACACCATATATTTT.

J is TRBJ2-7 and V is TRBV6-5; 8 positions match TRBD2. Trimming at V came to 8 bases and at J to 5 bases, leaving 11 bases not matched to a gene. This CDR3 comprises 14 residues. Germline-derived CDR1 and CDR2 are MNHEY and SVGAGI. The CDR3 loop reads CASFPAGGGNEQYF. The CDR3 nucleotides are TGTGCCAGCTTTCCGGCGGGAGGCGGGAACGAGCAGTACTTC.

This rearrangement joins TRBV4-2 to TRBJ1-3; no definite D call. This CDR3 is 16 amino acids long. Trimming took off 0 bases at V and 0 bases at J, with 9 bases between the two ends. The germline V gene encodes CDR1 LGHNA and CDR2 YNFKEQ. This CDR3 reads CASSQEQSSSGNTIYF. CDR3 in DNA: TGTGCCAGCAGCCAAGAGCAGTCCTCCTCTGGAAACACCATATATTTT.

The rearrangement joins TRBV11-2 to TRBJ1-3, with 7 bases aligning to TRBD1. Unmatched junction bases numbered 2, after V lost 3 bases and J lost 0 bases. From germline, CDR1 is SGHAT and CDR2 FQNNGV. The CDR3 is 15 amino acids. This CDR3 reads CASSFGTDSGNTIYF. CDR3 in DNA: TGTGCCAGCAGCTTCGGGACAGACTCTGGAAACACCATATATTTT.

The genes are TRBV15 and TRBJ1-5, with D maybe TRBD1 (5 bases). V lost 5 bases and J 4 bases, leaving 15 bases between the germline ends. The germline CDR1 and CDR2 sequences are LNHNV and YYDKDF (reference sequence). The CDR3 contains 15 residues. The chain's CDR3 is CATSLGVVSNQPQHF. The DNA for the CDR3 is TGTGCCACCAGCCTAGGGGTGGTTTCGAATCAGCCCCAGCATTTT. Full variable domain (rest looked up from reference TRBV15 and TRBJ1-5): DAMVIQNPRYQVTQFGKPVTLSCSQTLNHNVMYWYQQKSSQAPKLLFHYYDKDFNNEADTPDNFQSRRPNTSFCFLDIRSPGLGDTAMYLCATSLGVVSNQPQHFGDGTRLSIL.

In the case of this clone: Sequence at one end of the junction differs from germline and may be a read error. In DNA form, the CDR3 reads TGTGCTAGCAGCTTAGCCCAGGGGGCCTCCTACGAGCAGTACTTC. Translation: CASSLAQGASYEQYF. This sequence joins TRBV7-7 and TRBJ2-7, with 8 bases matching TRBD1. The CDR3 is 15 amino acids. From germline, CDR1 is SSHAT and CDR2 FNYEAQ (reference sequence).

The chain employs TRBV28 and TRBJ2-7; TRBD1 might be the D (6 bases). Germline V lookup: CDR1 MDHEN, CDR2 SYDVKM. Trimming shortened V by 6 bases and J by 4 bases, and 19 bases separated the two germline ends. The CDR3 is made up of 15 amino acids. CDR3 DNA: TGTGCCAGCAGCCCCTGGAGACAGGTAACTTACGAGCAGTACTTC. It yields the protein CASSPWRQVTYEQYF.